Sequencing of this T cell receptor (beta chain) was carried out in a study of blood T cell repertoires in COVID-19. Method: immunoSEQ multiplex PCR; TCRdb's copy keeps in-frame clones and lacks some. The data show roughly 250,000 clones, just over 90% seen once. The CDR3 length is 12 residues. Trimming cost V 2 bases and J 6 bases, with 5 bases left between them. Resolution of symptoms, clearance, or two negative PCRs was present in recovered Cohort 3 donors. Sequencing was performed on PBMCs or T cells enriched from blood (not recorded which). The rearrangement links TRBV12-3 or TRBV12-4 to TRBJ1-5; D unclear. This clonotype originated in a woman between 18 and 29 years old who had recovered from COVID-19. The CDR3 loop is CASSLSSQPQHF. DNA of the CDR3: TGTGCCAGCAGTTTATCTTCTCAGCCCCAGCATTTT.